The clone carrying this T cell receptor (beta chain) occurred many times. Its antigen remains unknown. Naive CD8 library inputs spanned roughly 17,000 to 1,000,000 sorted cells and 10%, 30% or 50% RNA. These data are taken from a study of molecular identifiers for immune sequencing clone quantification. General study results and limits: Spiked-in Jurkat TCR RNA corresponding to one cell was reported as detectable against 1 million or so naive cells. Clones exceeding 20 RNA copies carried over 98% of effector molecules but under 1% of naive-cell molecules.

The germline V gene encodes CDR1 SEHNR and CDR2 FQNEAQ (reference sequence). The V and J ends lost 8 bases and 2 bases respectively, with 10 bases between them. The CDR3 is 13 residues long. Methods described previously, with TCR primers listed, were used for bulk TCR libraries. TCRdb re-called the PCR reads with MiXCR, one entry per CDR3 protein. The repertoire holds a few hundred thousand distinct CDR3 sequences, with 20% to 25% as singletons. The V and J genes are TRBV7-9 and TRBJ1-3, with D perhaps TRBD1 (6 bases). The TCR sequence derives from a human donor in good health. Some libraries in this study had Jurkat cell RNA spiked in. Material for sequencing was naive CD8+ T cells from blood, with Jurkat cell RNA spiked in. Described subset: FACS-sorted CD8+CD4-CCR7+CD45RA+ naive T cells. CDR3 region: CASYGGPGNTIYF. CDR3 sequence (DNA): TGTGCCAGCTACGGGGGGCCTGGAAACACCATATATTTT. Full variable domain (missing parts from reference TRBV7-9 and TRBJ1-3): DTGVSQNPRHKITKRGQNVTFRCDPISEHNRLYWYRQTLGQGPEFLTYFQNEAQLEKSRLLSDRFSAERPKGSFSTLEIQRTEQGDSAMYLCASYGGPGNTIYFGEGSWLTVV.